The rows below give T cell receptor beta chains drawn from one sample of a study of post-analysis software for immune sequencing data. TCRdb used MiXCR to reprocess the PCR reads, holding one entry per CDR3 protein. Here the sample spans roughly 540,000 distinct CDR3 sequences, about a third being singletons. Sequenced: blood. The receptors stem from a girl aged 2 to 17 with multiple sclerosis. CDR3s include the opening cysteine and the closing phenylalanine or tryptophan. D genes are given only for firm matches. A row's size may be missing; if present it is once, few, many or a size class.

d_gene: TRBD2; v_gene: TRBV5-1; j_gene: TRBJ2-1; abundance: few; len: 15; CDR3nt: TGCGCCAGCAGCCGGGCGGGGGACTCCTACAATGAGCAGTTCTTC; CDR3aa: CASSRAGDSYNEQFF
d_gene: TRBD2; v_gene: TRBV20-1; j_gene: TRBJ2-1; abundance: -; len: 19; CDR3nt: TGCAGTGCTCCGGGTTGGTTCCAGGGAAGGCTAGCGGGAGCTGATGAGCAGTTCTTC; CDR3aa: CSAPGWFQGRLAGADEQFF
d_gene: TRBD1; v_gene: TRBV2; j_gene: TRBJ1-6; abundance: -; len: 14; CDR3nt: TGTGCCAGCATCGGGACAGTCAATAATTCACCCCTCCACTTT; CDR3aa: CASIGTVNNSPLHF
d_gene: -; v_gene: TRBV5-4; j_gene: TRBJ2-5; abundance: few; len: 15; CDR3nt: TGTGCCAGCAGCTTGGACGACCGTCTGGTGGAGACCCAGTACTTC; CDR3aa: CASSLDDRLVETQYF
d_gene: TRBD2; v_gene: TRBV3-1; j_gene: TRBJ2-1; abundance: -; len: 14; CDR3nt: TGTGCCAGCAGCGGGACTAGCGGGGGTGGTGAGCAGTTCTTC; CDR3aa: CASSGTSGGGEQFF
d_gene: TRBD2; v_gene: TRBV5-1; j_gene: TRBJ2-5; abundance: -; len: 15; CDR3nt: TGCGCCAGCAGCTTAGCGGGGAAAACCCAAGAGACCCAGTACTTC; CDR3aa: CASSLAGKTQETQYF
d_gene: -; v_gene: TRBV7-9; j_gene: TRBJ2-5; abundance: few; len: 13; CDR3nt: TGTGCCAGCAGCGTTAGCATCCAAGAGACCCAGTACTTC; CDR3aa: CASSVSIQETQYF
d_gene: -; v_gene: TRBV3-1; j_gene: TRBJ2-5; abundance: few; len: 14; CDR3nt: TGTGCCAGCAGCCTTAGGGGAGGAGGAGAGACCCAGTACTTC; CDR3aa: CASSLRGGGETQYF
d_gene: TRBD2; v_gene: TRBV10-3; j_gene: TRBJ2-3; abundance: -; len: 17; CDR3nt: TGTGCCATCAGTGAGAGACGAGCGGGGGGGTACACAGATACGCAGTATTTT; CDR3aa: CAISERRAGGYTDTQYF
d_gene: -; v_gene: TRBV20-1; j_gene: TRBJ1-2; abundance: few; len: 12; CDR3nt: TGCAGTGCTAGGCCCAATAACTATGGCTACACCTTC; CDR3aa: CSARPNNYGYTF
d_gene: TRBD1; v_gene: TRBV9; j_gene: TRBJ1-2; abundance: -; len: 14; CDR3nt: TGTGCCAGCAGCGGCGGGACAGGGAGGTATGGCTACACCTTC; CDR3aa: CASSGGTGRYGYTF
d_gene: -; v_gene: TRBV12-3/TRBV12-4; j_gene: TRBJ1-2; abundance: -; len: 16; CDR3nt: TGTGCCAGCAGCCTTGACAGATTCAGGTCGGGGGGAGGCTACACCTTC; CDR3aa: CASSLDRFRSGGGYTF
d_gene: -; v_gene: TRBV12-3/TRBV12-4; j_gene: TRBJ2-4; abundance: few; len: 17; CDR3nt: TGTGCCAGCAGCCCCACTCTGGAATGGTTAGCCAAAAACATTCAGTACTTC; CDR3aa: CASSPTLEWLAKNIQYF
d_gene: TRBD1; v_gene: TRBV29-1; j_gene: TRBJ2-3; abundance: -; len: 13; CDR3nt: TGCAGCGGAGCGTCTGAGGACAGGGATACGCAGTATTTT; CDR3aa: CSGASEDRDTQYF
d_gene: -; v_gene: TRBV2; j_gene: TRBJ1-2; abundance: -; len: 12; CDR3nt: TGTGCCAGCAGTTCACCCACCGACGGCTACACCTTC; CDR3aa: CASSSPTDGYTF
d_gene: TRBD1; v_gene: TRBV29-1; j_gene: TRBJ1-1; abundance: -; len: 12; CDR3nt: TGCAGCGTCTCAGACAGGGGGATTGAAGCTTTCTTT; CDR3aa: CSVSDRGIEAFF
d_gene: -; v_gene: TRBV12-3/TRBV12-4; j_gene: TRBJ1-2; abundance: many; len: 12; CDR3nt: TGTGCCAGCAGTCCCGGACTAGATGGCTACACCTTC; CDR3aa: CASSPGLDGYTF
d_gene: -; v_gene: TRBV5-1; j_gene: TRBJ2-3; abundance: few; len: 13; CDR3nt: TGCGCCAGCAGCGAGGACGATTTGGATACGCAGTATTTT; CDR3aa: CASSEDDLDTQYF
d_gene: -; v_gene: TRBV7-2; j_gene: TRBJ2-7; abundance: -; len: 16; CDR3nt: TGTGCCAGCAGTTCACCGGGACACCGCTCCTCCTACGAGCAGTACTTC; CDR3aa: CASSSPGHRSSYEQYF
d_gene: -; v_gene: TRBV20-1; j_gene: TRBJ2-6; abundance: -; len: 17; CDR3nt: TGCAGTGTTAGCGGCCCAGGGGTAGTACCTGGGACCAACGTCCTGACTTTC; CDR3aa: CSVSGPGVVPGTNVLTF
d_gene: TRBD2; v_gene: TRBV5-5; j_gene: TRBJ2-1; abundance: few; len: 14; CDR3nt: TGTGCCAGCAGCTTGTCCGCGGGGGTGGATGAGCAGTTCTTC; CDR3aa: CASSLSAGVDEQFF
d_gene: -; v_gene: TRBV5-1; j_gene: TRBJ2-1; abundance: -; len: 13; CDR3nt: TGCGCCAGCAGCTTCGTAGCCTCCCATGAGCAGTTCTTC; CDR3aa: CASSFVASHEQFF
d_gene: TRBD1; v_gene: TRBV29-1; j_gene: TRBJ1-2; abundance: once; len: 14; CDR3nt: TGCAGCGTTGAGCCGGGACAGGGAAATTATGGCTACACCTTC; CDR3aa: CSVEPGQGNYGYTF